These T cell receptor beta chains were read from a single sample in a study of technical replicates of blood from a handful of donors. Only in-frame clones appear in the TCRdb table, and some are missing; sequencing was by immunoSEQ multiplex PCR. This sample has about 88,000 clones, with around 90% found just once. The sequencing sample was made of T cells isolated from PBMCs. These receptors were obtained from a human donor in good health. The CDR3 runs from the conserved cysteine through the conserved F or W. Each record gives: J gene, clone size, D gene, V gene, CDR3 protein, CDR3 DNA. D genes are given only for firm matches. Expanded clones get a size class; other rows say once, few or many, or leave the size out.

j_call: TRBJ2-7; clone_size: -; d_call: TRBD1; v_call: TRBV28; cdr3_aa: CATRTGGYEQYF; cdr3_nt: TGTGCCACCAGGACAGGGGGCTACGAGCAGTACTTC
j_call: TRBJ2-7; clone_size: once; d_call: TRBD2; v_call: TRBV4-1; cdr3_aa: CASSQGSGITYEQYF; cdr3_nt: TGCGCCAGCAGCCAAGGTAGCGGGATCACCTACGAGCAGTACTTC
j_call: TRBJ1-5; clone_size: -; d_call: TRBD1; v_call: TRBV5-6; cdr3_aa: CASSYGQGGNQPQHF; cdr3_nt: TGTGCCAGCAGCTACGGACAGGGAGGCAATCAGCCCCAGCATTTT
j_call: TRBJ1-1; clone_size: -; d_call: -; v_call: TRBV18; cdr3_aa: CASSPLAQKRGMNTEAFF; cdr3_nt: TGTGCCAGCTCACCACTGGCTCAGAAAAGAGGGATGAACACTGAAGCTTTCTTT
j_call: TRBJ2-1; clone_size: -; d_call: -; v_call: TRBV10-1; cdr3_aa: CASSEGGYEQFF; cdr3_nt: TGCGCCAGCAGTGAGGGTGGCTATGAGCAGTTCTTC
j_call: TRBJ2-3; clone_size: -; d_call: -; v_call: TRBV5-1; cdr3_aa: CASSVSGIGSADTQYF; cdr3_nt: TGCGCCAGCAGCGTGTCCGGGATCGGATCGGCAGATACGCAGTATTTT
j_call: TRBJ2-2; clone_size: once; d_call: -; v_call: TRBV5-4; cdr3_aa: CASSPDTGELFF; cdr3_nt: TGTGCCAGCAGCCCAGACACCGGGGAGCTGTTTTTT
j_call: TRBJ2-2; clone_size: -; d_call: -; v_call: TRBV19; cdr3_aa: CARTGGANTGELFF; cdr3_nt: TGTGCCAGAACAGGGGGGGCGAACACCGGGGAGCTGTTTTTT
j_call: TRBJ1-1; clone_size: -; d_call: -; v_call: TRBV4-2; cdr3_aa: CASSQGQARGTEAFF; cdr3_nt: TGTGCCAGCAGCCAAGGGCAAGCGCGCGGCACTGAAGCTTTCTTT
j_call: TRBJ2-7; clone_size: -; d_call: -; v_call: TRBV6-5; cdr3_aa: CASRDSAYEQYF; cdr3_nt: TGTGCCAGCAGGGACAGTGCCTACGAGCAGTACTTC
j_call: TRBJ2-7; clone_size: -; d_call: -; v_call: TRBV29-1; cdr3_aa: CSVGQESYEQYF; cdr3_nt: TGCAGCGTTGGGCAGGAATCCTACGAGCAGTACTTC
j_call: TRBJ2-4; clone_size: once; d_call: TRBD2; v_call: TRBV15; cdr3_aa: CATSQRAGDDIQYF; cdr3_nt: TGTGCCACCAGCCAACGAGCGGGAGACGACATTCAGTACTTC
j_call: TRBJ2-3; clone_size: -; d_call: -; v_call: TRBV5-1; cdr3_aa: CASSLARDLKSTDTQYF; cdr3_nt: TGCGCCAGCAGCTTGGCCCGGGACTTGAAAAGCACAGATACGCAGTATTTT
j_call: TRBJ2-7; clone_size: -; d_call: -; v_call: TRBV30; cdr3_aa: CAREKEATGSYEQYF; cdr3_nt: TGTGCCCGCGAAAAGGAGGCTACAGGGAGCTACGAGCAGTACTTC
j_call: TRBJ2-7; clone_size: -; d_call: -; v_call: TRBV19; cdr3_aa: CASGQSYEQYF; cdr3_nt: TGTGCCAGTGGACAGTCCTACGAGCAGTACTTC
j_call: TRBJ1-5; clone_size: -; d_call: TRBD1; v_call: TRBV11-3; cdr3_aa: CASSQGQGITGNQPQHF; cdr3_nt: TGTGCCAGCAGCCAGGGACAGGGCATTACCGGCAATCAGCCCCAGCATTTT
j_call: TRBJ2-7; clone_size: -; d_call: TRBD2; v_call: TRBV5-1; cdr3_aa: CASSGGGLAESYEQYF; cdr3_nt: TGCGCCAGCAGCGGGGGGGGACTAGCGGAGTCCTACGAGCAGTACTTC
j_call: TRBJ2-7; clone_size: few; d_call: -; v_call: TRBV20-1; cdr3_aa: CSAMGGYEQYF; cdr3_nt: TGCAGTGCTATGGGAGGTTACGAGCAGTACTTC
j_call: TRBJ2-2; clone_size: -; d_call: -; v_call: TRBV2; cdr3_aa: CASSVVLPITGELFF; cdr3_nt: TGTGCCAGCAGTGTGGTACTCCCGATCACCGGGGAGCTGTTTTTT
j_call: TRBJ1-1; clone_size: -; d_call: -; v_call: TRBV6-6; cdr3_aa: CASSPSKGTFGTEAFF; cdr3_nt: TGTGCCAGCAGCCCCTCTAAGGGGACATTCGGCACTGAAGCTTTCTTT
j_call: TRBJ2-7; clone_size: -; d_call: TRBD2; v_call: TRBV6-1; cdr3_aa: CASSVPSGRPEQYF; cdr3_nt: TGTGCCAGCAGTGTACCTAGCGGGAGGCCCGAGCAGTACTTC
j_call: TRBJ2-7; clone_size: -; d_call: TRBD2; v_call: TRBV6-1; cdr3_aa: CASSATSGGRAYEQYF; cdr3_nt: TGTGCCAGCAGTGCCACTAGCGGGGGAAGAGCCTACGAGCAGTACTTC
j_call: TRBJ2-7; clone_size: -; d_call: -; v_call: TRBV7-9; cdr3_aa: CASSAPRVGTYEQYF; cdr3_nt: TGTGCCAGCAGCGCCCCCAGGGTAGGGACCTACGAGCAGTACTTC
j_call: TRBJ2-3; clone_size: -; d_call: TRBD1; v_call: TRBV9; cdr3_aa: CASSSPRDSSSDTQYF; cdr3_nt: TGTGCCAGCAGCTCCCCGAGGGACAGTTCGTCAGATACGCAGTATTTT
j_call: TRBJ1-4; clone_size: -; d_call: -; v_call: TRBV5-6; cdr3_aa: CASSHRRGRATNEKLFF; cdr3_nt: TGTGCCAGCAGCCACCGCAGGGGACGAGCCACTAATGAAAAACTGTTTTTT
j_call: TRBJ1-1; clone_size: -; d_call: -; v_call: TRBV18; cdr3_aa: CASSESGVDTEAFF; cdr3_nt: TGTGCCAGCTCAGAAAGCGGGGTGGACACTGAAGCTTTCTTT
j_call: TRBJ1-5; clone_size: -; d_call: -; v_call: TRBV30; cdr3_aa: CAWSVRGNQPQHF; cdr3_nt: TGTGCCTGGAGTGTGAGGGGCAATCAGCCCCAGCATTTT
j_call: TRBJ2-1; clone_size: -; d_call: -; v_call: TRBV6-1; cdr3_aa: CASSELRGGQFF; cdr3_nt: TGTGCCAGCAGTGAACTAAGGGGCGGGCAGTTCTTC
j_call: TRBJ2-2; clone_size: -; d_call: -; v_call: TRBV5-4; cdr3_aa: CASSFSRETGELFF; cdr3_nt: TGTGCCAGCAGCTTTTCCCGGGAGACCGGGGAGCTGTTTTTT
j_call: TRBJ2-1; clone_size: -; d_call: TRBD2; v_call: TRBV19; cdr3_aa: CASSTPGLAGRGSYNEQFF; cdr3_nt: TGTGCCAGTAGTACCCCGGGACTAGCGGGGCGGGGATCCTACAATGAGCAGTTCTTC
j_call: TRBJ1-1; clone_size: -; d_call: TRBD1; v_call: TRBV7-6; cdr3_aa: CASSLAMTGLTEAFF; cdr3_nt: TGTGCCAGCAGCTTAGCCATGACAGGGTTGACTGAAGCTTTCTTT
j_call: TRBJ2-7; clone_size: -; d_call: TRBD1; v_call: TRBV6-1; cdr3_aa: CASSDRGRSYEQYF; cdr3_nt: TGTGCCAGCAGTGACAGGGGGCGATCCTACGAGCAGTACTTC
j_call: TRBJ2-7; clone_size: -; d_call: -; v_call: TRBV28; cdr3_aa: CASEDKTQGSEQYF; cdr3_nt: TGTGCCAGTGAGGATAAGACTCAGGGCTCCGAGCAGTACTTC